This T cell receptor beta chain emerged from a study of shared clonotypes between healthy human individuals. For the study at large: CD4 naive and CD4 memory each took three plates per donor, while CD8 naive took two and CD8 memory one.

Source study methods: ImmunoSEQ output held junction-only sequences without quality scores, so filtering differed. Clones were read by immunoSEQ multiplex PCR, and TCRdb kept only the in-frame ones, dropping some. Clonal size and the V and J genes are those of that table, whereas D and trimming came from the DNA. The sample consists of about 820,000 clones, approximately 92% of them appearing once. V gave up 3 bases and J gave up 7 bases; unmatched junction bases: 9. Germline V gives CDR1 SQVTM, CDR2 ANQGSEA. The CDR3 is made up of 14 amino acids. Naive CD8 populations comprised CD45RO-negative cells positively selected for CCR7, excluding terminally differentiated effector memory CD45RA+ cells. Study donors comprised healthy, HIV-negative adults devoid of recent acute infection or vaccination.

Sequencing input: naive CD8+ T cells sorted from blood. The receptor was isolated from a man aged 25 to 45 in good health. The chain combines TRBV29-1 with TRBJ2-7; 10 bases line up with TRBD2. The chain's CDR3 is CSVEPSGSYREQYF. CDR3 coding DNA: TGCAGCGTTGAGCCTAGCGGGAGTTATCGTGAGCAGTACTTC.